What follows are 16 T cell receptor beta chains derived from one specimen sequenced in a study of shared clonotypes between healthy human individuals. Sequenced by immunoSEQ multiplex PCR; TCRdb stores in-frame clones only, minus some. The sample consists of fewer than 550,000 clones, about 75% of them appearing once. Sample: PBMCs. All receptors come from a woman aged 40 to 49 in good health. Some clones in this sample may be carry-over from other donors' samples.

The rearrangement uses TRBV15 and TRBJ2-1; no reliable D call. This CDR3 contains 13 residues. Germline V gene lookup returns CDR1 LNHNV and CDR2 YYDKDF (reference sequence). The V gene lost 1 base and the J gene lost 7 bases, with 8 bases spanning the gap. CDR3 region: CATSRALVNEQFF. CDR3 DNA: TGTGCCACCAGCAGAGCTTTGGTAAATGAGCAGTTCTTC.

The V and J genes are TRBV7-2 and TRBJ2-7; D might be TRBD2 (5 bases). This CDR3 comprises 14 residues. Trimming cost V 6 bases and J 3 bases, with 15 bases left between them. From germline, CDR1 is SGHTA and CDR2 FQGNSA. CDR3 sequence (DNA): TGTGCCAGCAGGGAGAGGGCGTATAACTACGAGCAGTACTTC. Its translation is CASRERAYNYEQYF.

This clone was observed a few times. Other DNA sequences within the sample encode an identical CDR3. This CDR3 is CASSQDPPASGQETQYF. As DNA, the CDR3 is TGTGCCAGCAGCCAAGATCCCCCGGCTAGCGGGCAAGAGACCCAGTACTTC. The V gene is TRBV4-2, the J gene TRBJ2-5; 8 positions agree with TRBD2. CDR1 LGHNA and CDR2 YNFKEQ come from the germline V gene. The trim removed 0 bases at V and 2 bases at J, leaving 8 bases unmatched. The CDR3 spans 17 residues.

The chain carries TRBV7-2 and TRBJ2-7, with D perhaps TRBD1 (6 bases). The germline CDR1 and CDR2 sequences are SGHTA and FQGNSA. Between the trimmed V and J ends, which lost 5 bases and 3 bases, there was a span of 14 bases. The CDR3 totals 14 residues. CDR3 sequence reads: CASSPHRELYEQYF. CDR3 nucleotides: TGTGCCAGCAGCCCGCACAGGGAACTCTACGAGCAGTACTTC.

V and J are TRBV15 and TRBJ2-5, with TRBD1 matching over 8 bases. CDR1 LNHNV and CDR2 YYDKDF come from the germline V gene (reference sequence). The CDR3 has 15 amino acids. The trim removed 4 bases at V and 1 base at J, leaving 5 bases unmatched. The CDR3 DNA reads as TGTGCCACCAGCAAAAGGACAGGGACCCAAGAGACCCAGTACTTC. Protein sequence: CATSKRTGTQETQYF.

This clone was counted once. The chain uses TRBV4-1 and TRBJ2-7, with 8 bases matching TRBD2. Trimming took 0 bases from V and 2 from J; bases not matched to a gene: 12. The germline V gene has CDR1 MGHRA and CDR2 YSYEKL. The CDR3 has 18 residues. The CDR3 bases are TGCGCCAGCAGCCAAGATCAGCGAGCGGGGGAGGAAGCCTACGAGCAGTACTTC. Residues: CASSQDQRAGEEAYEQYF.

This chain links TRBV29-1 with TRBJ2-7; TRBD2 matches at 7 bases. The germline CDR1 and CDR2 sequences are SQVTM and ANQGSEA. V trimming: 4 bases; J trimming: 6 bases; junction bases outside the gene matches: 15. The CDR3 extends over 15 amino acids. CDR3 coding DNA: TGCAGCGTTGTTGTGGCGGGAGTTCAATCCGGCGAGCAGTACTTC. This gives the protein CSVVVAGVQSGEQYF.

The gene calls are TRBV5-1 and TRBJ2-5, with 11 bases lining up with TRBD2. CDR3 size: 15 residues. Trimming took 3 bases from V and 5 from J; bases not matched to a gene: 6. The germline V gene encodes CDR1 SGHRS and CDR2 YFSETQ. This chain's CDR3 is CASSSTSGSFETQYF. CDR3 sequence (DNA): TGCGCCAGCAGCTCCACTAGCGGGAGCTTCGAGACCCAGTACTTC.

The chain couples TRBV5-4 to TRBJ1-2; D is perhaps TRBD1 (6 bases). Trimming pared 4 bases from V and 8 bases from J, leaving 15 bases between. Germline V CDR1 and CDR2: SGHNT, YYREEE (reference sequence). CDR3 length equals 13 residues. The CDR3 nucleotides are TGTGCCAGCAGCCGAACAGGGTTTGGAGGCTACACCTTC. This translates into CASSRTGFGGYTF.

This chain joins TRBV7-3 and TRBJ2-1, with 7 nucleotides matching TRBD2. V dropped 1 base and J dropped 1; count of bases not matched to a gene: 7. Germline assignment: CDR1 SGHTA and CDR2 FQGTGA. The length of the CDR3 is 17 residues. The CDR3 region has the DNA TGTGCCAGCAGCTTAAACGGGCTAGCGGAGTCCTACAATGAGCAGTTCTTC. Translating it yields CASSLNGLAESYNEQFF.

The CDR3 bases are TGTGCCAGCTCATTCCCCGGGACTAGTGTTACCGGGGAGCTGTTTTTT. Amino acid sequence: CASSFPGTSVTGELFF. This chain connects TRBV18 to TRBJ2-2, with 8 bases lining up with TRBD2. This CDR3 spans 16 amino acids. The junction had 10 bases not matched to a gene; V was cut back by 5 bases and J by 5 bases. Germline-derived CDR1 and CDR2 are KGHSH and LQKENI.

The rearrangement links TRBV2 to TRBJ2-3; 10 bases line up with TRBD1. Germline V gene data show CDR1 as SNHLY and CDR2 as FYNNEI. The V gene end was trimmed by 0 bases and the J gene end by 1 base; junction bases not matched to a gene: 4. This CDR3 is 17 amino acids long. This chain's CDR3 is CASSEAGTGAGTDTQYF. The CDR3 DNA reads TGTGCCAGCAGTGAAGCGGGGACAGGGGCCGGCACAGATACGCAGTATTTT.

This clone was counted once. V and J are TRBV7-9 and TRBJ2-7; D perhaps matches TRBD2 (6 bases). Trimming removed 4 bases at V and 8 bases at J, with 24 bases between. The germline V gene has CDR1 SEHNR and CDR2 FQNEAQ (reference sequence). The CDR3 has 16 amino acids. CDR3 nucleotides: TGTGCCAGCAGCTCCATAGCGTACGGGGGAGTGGAGCAGCAGTACTTC. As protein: CASSSIAYGGVEQQYF.

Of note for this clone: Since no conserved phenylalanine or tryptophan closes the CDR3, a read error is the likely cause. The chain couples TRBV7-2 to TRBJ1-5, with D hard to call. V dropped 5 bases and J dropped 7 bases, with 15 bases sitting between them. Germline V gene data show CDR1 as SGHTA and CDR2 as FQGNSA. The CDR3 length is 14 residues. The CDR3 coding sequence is TGTGCCAGCAGCCTAAAAACCGGGATACAGCCCCAGCATCTT. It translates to CASSLKTGIQPQHL.

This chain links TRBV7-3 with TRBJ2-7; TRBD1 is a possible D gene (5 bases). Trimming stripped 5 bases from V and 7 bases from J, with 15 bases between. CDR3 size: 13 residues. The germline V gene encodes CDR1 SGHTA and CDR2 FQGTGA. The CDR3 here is CASSKGAAEEQYF. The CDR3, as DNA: TGTGCCAGCAGCAAAGGGGCAGCCGAAGAGCAGTACTTC.

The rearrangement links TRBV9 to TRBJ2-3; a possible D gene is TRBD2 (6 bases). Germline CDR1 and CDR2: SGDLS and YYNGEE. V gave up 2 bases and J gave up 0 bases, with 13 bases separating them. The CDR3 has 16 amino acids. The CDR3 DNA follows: TGTGCCAGCAGCGTTCTGAGCGGGCCTAGCACAGATACGCAGTATTTT. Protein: CASSVLSGPSTDTQYF. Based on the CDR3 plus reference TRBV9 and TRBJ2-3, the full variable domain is DSGVTQTPKHLITATGQRVTLRCSPRSGDLSVYWYQQSLDQGLQFLIQYYNGEERAKGNILERFSAQQFPDLHSELNLSSLELGDSALYFCASSVLSGPSTDTQYFGPGTRLTVL.